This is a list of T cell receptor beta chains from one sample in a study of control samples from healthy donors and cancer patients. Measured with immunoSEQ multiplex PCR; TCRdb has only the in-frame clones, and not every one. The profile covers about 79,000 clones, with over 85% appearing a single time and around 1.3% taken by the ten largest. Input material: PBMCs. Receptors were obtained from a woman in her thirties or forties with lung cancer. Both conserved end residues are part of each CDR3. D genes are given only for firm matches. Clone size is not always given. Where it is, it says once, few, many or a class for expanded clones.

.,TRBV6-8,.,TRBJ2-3,TGTGCCAGCATTACACCTGGGGAACAGGGAGATACGCAGTATTTT,CASITPGEQGDTQYF
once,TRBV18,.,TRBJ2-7,TGTGCCAGCTCACCGCGAGGGGGGGGGCGATTAACCTACGAGCAGTACTTC,CASSPRGGGRLTYEQYF
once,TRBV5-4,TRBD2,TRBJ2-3,TGTGCCAGCAGCTTGGGTAGCGGGGGGTGGACAGATACGCAGTATTTT,CASSLGSGGWTDTQYF
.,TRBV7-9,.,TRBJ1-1,TGTGCCAGCACCCTTGTCGACAGAAACACTGAAGCTTTCTTT,CASTLVDRNTEAFF
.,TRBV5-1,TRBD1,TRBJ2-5,TGCGCCAGCAGCCCCGGGACAGGGATGGGAGAGACCCAGTACTTC,CASSPGTGMGETQYF
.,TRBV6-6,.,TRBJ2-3,TGTGCCAGCAGTCCCAGGGCGGGGAAGAGGTACACAGATACGCAGTATTTT,CASSPRAGKRYTDTQYF
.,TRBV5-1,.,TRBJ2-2,TGCGCCAGCAGCTTGATAGGGCCTGGGGAGCTGTTTTTT,CASSLIGPGELFF
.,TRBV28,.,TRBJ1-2,TGTGCCAGCAGTTCAGGCTCGATTGCGGATTCCTATGGCTACACCTTC,CASSSGSIADSYGYTF
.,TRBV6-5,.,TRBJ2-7,TGTGCCAGCAGCCTATACTCCTACGAGCAGTACTTC,CASSLYSYEQYF
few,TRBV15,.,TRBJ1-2,TGTGCCACCAGCAGAGATACCCAGGGGAGCTATGGCTACACCTTC,CATSRDTQGSYGYTF
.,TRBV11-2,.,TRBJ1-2,TGTGCCAGCAGCCCCTCTGGCTATGGCTACACCTTC,CASSPSGYGYTF
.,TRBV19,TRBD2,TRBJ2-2,TGTGCCAGTAGCAATCAGATAAAGTTCGCTGCGGGAGGAAACACCGGGGAGCTGTTTTTT,CASSNQIKFAAGGNTGELFF
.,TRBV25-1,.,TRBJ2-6,TGTGCCAGCAGTGATGGACAGCCGGCTGGGGCCAACGTCCTGACTTTC,CASSDGQPAGANVLTF
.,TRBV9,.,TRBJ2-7,TGTGCCAGCAGCGTAGCTACCGGCCATACCTACGAGCAGTACTTC,CASSVATGHTYEQYF
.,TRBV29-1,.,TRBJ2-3,TGCAGCGGGGATTACCGGGACTCCACAGATACGCAGTATTTT,CSGDYRDSTDTQYF
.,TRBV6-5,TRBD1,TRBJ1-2,TGTGCCAGCAGTTGGGGGACAGGGGAGGGCTACACCTTC,CASSWGTGEGYTF
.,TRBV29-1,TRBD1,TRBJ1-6,TGCAGCGTGGCCGGGACAGTCAATTCACCCCTCCACTTT,CSVAGTVNSPLHF
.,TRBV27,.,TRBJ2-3,TGTGCCAGCAGTTTACGGACAGACACAGATACGCAGTATTTT,CASSLRTDTDTQYF
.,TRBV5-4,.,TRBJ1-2,TGTGCCAGCAGCCTTCCCGTGGCAGGGGCCCATGGCTACACCTTC,CASSLPVAGAHGYTF
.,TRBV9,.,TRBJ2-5,TGTGCCAGCAGCGTAGAGGGACGGGGGACACTAGGCGAGACCCAGTACTTC,CASSVEGRGTLGETQYF
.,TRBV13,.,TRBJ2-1,TGTGCCTGCAGGGAAGGGGGCAATGAGCAGTTCTTC,CACREGGNEQFF
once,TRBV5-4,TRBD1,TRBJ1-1,TGTGCCAGCAGCCGGACAGGCGCAGACACTGAAGCTTTCTTT,CASSRTGADTEAFF
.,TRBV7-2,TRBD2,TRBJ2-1,TGTGCCAGCAGCGGCGCTAGCGGGGGGGCTCGAGAGCAGTTCTTC,CASSGASGGAREQFF
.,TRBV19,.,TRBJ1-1,TGTGCCAGTAGTTCTCTATATGACACTGAAGCTTTCTTT,CASSSLYDTEAFF